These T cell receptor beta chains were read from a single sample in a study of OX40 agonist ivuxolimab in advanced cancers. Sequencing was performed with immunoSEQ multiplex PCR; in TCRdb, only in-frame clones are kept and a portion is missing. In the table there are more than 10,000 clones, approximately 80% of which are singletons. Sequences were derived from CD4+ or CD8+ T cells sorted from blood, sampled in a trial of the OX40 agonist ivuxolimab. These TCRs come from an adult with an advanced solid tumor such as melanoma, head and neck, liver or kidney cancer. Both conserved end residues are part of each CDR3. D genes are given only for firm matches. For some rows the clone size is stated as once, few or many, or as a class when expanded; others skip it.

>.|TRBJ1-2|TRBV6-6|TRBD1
CASRFRGDGYGYTF
TGTGCCAGCAGATTCAGGGGGGATGGCTATGGCTACACCTTC
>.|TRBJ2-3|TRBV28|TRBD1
CASSAGQGSQYF
TGTGCCAGCAGCGCCGGACAGGGGTCGCAGTATTTT
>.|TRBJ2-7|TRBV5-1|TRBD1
CASSYPGQGTYEQYF
TGCGCCAGCAGCTATCCGGGACAGGGGACCTACGAGCAGTACTTC
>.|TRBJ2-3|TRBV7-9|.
CASFGADTQYF
TGTGCCAGCTTCGGGGCAGATACGCAGTATTTT
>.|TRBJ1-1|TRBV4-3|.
CASSHQVSTENTEAFF
TGCGCCAGCAGCCACCAGGTTTCGACGGAGAACACTGAAGCTTTCTTT
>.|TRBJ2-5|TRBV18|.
CASSPQIQETQYF
TGTGCCAGCTCACCCCAAATCCAAGAGACCCAGTACTTC
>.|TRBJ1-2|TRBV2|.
CASSADRFGYTF
TGTGCCAGCAGTGCCGACAGGTTTGGCTACACCTTC
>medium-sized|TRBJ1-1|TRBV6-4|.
CASSSPDGTTEAFF
TGTGCCAGCAGCTCTCCGGACGGAACCACTGAAGCTTTCTTT
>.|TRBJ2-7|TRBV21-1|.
CASSSRNSSYEQYF
TGTGCCAGCAGCAGCAGGAATAGCTCCTACGAGCAGTACTTC
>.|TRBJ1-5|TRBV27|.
CASSLLGSNQPQHF
TGTGCCAGCAGTTTACTGGGCAGCAATCAGCCCCAGCATTTT
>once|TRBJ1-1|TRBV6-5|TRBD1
CASSSGQGPTEAFF
TGTGCCAGCAGTTCCGGACAGGGCCCCACTGAAGCTTTCTTT
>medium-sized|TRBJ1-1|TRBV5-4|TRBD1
CASSVTGVANTEAFF
TGTGCCAGCAGCGTAACAGGGGTGGCGAACACTGAAGCTTTCTTT
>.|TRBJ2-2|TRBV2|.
CASTGGGELFF
TGTGCCAGCACTGGGGGTGGGGAGCTGTTTTTT
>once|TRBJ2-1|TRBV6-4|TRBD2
CASSDKAGGMNEQFF
TGTGCCAGCAGTGATAAAGCGGGAGGGATGAATGAGCAGTTCTTC
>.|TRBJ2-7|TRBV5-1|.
CASTPKDSTGNEQYF
TGCGCCAGCACCCCGAAAGACAGCACAGGTAACGAGCAGTACTTC
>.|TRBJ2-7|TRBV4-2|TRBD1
CASSQEGARGLYEQYF
TGTGCCAGCAGCCAAGAAGGGGCCAGGGGGCTATACGAGCAGTACTTC